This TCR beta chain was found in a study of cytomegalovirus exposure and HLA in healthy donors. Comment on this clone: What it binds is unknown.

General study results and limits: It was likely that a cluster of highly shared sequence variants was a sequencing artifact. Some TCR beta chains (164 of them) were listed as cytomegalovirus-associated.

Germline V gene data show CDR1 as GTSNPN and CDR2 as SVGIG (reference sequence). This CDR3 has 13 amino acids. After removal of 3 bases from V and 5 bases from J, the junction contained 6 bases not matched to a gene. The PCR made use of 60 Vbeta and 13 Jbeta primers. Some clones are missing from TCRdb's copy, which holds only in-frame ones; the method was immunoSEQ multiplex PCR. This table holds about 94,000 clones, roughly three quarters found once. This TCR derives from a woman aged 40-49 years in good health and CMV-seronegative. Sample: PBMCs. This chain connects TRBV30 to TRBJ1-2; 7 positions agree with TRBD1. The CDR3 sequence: CAWRLGGRYGYTF. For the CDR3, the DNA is TGTGCCTGGAGATTAGGGGGCAGGTATGGCTACACCTTC.